Below, one TCR beta chain is given with its context. The sample originates from a study of cytotoxic CD8 clonotypes in ibrutinib-treated CLL. In the study overall: Among the patients, about a dozen presented as relapsed/refractory and 15 as treatment-naive; 17 to 18 showed unmutated IGHV. Timing of response sample collection was a median around 12 months after treatment start, with a range of 6 to 36.

Germline CDR1 reads SQVTM; CDR2 reads ANQGSEA. This CDR3 comprises 14 residues. V was clipped by 4 bases and J by 3 bases, with 12 bases between them. The protocol was immunoSEQ multiplex PCR, while the TCRdb copy is restricted to in-frame clones and leaves out a portion. Here the sample spans about 130,000 clones, approximately 85% being singletons. The sequences come from PBMCs, collected after 24 months of ibrutinib treatment. The sequence came from a human donor with chronic lymphocytic leukemia. This chain joins TRBV29-1 and TRBJ2-2; D perhaps matches TRBD1 (6 bases). The CDR3 DNA is TGCAGCGTTGGGAGTGGACAGTACACCGGGGAGCTGTTTTTT. It translates to CSVGSGQYTGELFF.